The 3 T cell receptor beta chains reported below all come from one sample, sequenced in a study of CD8+CD57+ T cells in acquired aplastic anemia. Genomic DNA served as template for TCR beta VDJ and CDR3 profiling. Each CDR3 protein gets one entry after TCRdb re-called the reads with MiXCR. The sample has some 82,000 distinct CDR3 sequences; about half are singletons. The sample was sorted CD4+, CD8+, or CD8+CD57+ T cells (not recorded which) from PBMCs. The receptors derive from a human donor in good health, serving as a control.

This sequence joins TRBV7-2 and TRBJ2-5; TRBD2 matches at 7 bases. Trimming removed 3 bases from V and 1 base from J; junction bases left unmatched: 2. CDR1 is SGHTA and CDR2 is FQGNSA in the germline V gene. The CDR3 spans 14 residues. CDR3 sequence reads: CASSLSGAQETQYF. The CDR3 DNA is TGTGCCAGCAGCTTGAGCGGGGCCCAAGAGACCCAGTACTTC.

In regard to this clonotype: A read error is possible here, since a much larger clone lies one base away. The chain combines TRBV6-1 with TRBJ1-2; D is ambiguous. Deletions cut 5 bases from V and 0 bases from J, with 10 bases between. This CDR3 comprises 14 residues. Germline V lookup: CDR1 MNHNS, CDR2 SASEGT. The CDR3 DNA reads as TGTGCCAGCAGTCAGAAAACCACTAACTATGGCTACACCTTC. Amino acid sequence: CASSQKTTNYGYTF.

The sample holds many counts of this clonotype. This chain joins TRBV10-3 and TRBJ2-1; D may be TRBD2 (6 bases). CDR3 length: 15 amino acids. CDR1 ENHRY and CDR2 SYGVKD come from the germline V gene. V lost 0 bases to trimming and J lost 8 bases, with 14 bases between them. CDR3 protein: CAISESRTKFDEQFF. Written as DNA, the CDR3 is TGTGCCATCAGTGAGTCCCGGACTAAGTTCGATGAGCAGTTCTTC.